These T cell receptor beta chains were read from a single sample in a study of cytomegalovirus exposure and HLA in healthy donors. Produced via immunoSEQ multiplex PCR; TCRdb's table is partial and in-frame only. The top ten hold 2.5% to 4% of the sample, which has 65,000 to 80,000 clones, approximately 94% seen once. Input material: PBMCs. The receptors stem from a woman under 30 in good health and CMV-seropositive. CDR3s leave out the opening cysteine and the closing phenylalanine or tryptophan.

TRBJ2-7 | TRBV27 | ASSLNPSGLIYEQY
TRBJ2-5 | TRBV29-1 | SARRGVGNQETQY
TRBJ2-7 | TRBV4-2 | ASSQEGTNSYEQY
TRBJ1-1 | TRBV6-5 | ASGRRGEAF
TRBJ1-6 | TRBV2 | ASSESGSPLH
TRBJ1-2 | TRBV19 | ASSIWTVGYT
TRBJ1-1 | TRBV19 | ASSIQGMDTEAF
TRBJ2-2 | TRBV2 | ASSEYVSQGNTGELF
TRBJ2-2 | TRBV7-2 | ASSPNRAATGELF
TRBJ1-5 | TRBV7-2 | ASSGDRGHQPQH
TRBJ2-2 | TRBV7-2 | ASSPVGGRVTGELF
TRBJ2-5 | TRBV11-2 | ASSPRTGGFSETQY
TRBJ1-2 | TRBV14 | ASSPPGPGVMGYT
TRBJ2-4 | TRBV6-1 | ASRSEDRVNIQY
TRBJ2-1 | TRBV5-1 | ASSSGQGIYNEQF